This T cell receptor (beta chain) came from a study of Graves' ophthalmopathy and Graves' hyperthyroidism. In the case of this clonotype: Since a much larger clone is just one base distant, this may be a read error.

TCR beta CDR3 amplification used RNA transcripts. HTBI primers served in a first-round RT-PCR, which a second-round multiplex PCR followed. Using its own MiXCR run on the multiplex PCR reads, TCRdb lists one record per CDR3 protein. This repertoire shows over a million distinct CDR3 sequences, less than 45% found once; its top ten account for 11%. Sequenced sample: peripheral blood or thyroid tissue (not recorded which). The TCR originated in an adult man with Graves' hyperthyroidism.

The CDR3 sequence: CASSLTAQLNYGCTF. DNA for the CDR3: TGTGCCAGCAGCTTAACGGCACAGCTTAACTATGGCTGCACCTTC. This chain joins TRBV7-2 and TRBJ1-2, with D hard to call. Looked up from germline, CDR1 is SGHTA and CDR2 is FQGNSA. The CDR3 runs to 15 residues.